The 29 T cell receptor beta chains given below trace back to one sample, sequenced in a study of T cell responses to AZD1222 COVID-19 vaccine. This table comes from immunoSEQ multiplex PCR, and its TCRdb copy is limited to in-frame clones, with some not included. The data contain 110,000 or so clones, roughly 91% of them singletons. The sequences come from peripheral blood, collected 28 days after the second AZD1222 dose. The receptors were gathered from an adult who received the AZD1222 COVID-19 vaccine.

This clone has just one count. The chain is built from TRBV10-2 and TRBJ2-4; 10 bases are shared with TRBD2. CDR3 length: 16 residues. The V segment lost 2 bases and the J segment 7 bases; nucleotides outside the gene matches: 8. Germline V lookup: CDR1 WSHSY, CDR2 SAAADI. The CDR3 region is CASSEQREGLGNIQYF. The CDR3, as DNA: TGCGCCAGCAGTGAGCAGCGGGAGGGCCTGGGGAACATTCAGTACTTC.

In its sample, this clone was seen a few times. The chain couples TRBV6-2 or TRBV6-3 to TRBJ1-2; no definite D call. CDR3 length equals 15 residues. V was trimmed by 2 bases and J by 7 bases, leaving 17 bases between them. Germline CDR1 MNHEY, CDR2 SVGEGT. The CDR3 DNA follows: TGTGCCAGCAGTTACATCGCCCCCCGGGGAACTGGCTACACCTTC. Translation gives CASSYIAPRGTGYTF.

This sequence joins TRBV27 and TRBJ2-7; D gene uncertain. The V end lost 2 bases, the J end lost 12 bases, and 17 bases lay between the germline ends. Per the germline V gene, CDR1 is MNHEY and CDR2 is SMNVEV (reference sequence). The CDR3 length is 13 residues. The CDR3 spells CASSLTGSSFRYF. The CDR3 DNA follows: TGTGCCAGCAGTTTAACCGGGTCGTCTTTTAGGTACTTC.

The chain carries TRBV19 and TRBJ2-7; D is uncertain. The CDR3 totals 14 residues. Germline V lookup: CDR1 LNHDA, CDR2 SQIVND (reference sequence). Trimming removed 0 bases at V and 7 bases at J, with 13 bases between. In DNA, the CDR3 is TGTGCCAGTAGTATAGATCTTGGGCCCAGAGAGCAGTACTTC. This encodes CASSIDLGPREQYF.

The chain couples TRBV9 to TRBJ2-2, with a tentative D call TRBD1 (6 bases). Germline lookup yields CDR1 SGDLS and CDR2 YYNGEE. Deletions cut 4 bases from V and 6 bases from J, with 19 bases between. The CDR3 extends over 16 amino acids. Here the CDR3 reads CASSFQQGGRAGELFF. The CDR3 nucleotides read TGTGCCAGCAGCTTTCAACAGGGTGGTAGGGCCGGGGAGCTGTTTTTT.

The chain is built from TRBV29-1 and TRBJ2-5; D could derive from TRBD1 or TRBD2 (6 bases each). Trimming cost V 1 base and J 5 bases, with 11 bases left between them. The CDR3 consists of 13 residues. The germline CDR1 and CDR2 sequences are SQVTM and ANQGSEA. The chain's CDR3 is CSVEGGAWETQYF. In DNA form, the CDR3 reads TGCAGCGTTGAAGGGGGGGCCTGGGAGACCCAGTACTTC.

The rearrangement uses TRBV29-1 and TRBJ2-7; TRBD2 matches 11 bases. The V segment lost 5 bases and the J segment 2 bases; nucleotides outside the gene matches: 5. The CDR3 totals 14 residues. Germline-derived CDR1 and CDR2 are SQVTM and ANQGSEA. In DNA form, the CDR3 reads TGCAGCGTTTCCCTAGCGGGAGGAACCTACGAGCAGTACTTC. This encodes CSVSLAGGTYEQYF.

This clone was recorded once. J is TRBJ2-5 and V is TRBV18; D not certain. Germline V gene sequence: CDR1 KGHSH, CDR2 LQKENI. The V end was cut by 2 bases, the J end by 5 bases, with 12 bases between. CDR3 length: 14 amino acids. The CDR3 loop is CASSPIGSGETQYF. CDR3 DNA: TGTGCCAGCTCACCAATCGGGTCTGGGGAGACCCAGTACTTC.

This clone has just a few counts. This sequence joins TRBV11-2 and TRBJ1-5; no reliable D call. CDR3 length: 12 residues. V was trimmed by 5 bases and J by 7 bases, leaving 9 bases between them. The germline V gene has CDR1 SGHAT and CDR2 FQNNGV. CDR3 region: CASSLAGQPQHF. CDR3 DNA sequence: TGTGCCAGCAGCCTAGCGGGACAGCCCCAGCATTTT.

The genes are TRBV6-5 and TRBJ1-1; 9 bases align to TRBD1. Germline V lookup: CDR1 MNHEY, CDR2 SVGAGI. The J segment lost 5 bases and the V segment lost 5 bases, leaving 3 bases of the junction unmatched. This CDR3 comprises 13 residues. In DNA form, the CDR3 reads TGTGCCAGCAGTACGACAGGGGGAACTGAAGCTTTCTTT. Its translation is CASSTTGGTEAFF.

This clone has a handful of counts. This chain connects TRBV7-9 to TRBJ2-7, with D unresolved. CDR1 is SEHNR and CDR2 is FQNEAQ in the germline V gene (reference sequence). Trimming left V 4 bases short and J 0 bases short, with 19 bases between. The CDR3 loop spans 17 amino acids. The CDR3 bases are TGTGCCAGCAGCTCCCTCTCGGGCCTACAATTCTCCTACGAGCAGTACTTC. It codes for CASSSLSGLQFSYEQYF. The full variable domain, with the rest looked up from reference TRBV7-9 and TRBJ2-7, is DTGVSQNPRHKITKRGQNVTFRCDPISEHNRLYWYRQTLGQGPEFLTYFQNEAQLEKSRLLSDRFSAERPKGSFSTLEIQRTEQGDSAMYLCASSSLSGLQFSYEQYFGPGTRLTVT.

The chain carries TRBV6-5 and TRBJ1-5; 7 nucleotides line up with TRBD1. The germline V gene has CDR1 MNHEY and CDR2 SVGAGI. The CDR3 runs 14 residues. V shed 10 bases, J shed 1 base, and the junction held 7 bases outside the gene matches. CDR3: CATRGTASNQPQHF. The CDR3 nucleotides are TGTGCCACCCGAGGGACAGCAAGCAATCAGCCCCAGCATTTT.

DNA for the CDR3: TGCAGTGCTAGTGGGGATACGAGGACTGAAGCTTTCTTT. It specifies CSASGDTRTEAFF. V is TRBV20-1 and J is TRBJ1-1; D not certain. This CDR3 is built from 13 residues. Trimming removed 3 bases from V and 5 bases from J, with 13 bases in between. The V gene's germline CDR1 is DFQATT and CDR2 SNEGSKA (reference sequence).

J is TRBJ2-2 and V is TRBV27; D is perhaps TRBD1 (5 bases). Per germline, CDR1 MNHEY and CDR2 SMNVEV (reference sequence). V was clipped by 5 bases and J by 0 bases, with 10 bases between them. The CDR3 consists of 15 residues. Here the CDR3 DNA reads TGTGCCAGCAGTACAGGATCGGCGAACACCGGGGAGCTGTTTTTT. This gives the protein CASSTGSANTGELFF.

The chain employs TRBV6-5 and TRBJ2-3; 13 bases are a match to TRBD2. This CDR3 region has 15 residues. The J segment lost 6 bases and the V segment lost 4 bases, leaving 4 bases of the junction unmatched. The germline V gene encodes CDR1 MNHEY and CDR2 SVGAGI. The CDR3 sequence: CASSLLAGGFDTQYF. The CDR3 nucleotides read TGTGCCAGCAGTTTACTAGCGGGGGGGTTTGATACGCAGTATTTT.

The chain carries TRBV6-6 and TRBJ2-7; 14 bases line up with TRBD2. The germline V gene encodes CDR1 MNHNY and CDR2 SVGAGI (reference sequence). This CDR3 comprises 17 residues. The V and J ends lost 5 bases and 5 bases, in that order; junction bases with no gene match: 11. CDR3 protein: CASSPGTSGSRIHEQYF. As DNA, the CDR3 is TGTGCCAGCAGTCCCGGGACTAGCGGGAGTAGAATACACGAGCAGTACTTC.

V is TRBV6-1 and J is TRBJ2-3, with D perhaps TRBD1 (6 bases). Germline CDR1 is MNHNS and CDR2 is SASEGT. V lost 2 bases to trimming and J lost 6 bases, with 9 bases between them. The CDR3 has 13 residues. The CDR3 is CASSERGWDTQYF. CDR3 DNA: TGTGCCAGCAGTGAAAGGGGGTGGGATACGCAGTATTTT.

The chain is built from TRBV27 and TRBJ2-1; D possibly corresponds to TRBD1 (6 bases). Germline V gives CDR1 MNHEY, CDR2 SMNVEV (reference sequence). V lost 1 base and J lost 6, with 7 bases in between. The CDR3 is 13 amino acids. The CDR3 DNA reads TGTGCCAGCAGTTTATGGGACACCAATGAGCAGTTCTTC. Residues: CASSLWDTNEQFF.

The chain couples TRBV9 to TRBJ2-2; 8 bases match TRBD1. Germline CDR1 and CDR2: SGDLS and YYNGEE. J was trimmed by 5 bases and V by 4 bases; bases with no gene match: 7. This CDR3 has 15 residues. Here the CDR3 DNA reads TGTGCCAGCAGCTTTAGGACAGGGCCAACCGGGGAGCTGTTTTTT. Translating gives CASSFRTGPTGELFF.

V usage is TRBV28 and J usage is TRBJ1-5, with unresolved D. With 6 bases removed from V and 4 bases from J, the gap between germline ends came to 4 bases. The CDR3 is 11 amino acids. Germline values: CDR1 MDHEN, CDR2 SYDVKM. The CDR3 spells CASRSNQPQHF. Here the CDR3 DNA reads TGTGCCAGCAGGAGTAATCAGCCCCAGCATTTT.

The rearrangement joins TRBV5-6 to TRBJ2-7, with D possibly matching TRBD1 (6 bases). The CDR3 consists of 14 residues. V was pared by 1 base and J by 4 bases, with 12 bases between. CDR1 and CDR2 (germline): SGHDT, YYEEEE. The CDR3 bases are TGTGCCAGCAGCTTGAGCAGGGGCGTTTACGAGCAGTACTTC. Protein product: CASSLSRGVYEQYF.

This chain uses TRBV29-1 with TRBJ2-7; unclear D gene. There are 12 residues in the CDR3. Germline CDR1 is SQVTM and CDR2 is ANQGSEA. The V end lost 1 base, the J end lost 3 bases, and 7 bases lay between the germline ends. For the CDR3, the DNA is TGCAGCGTTGAAGGCCCTTACTACGAGCAGTACTTC. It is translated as CSVEGPYYEQYF.

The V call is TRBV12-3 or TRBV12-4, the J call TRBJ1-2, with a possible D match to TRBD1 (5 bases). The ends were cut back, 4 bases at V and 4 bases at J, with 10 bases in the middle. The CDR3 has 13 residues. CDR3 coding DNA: TGTGCCAGCAGTTCGGGGCGAGGCTATGGCTACACCTTC. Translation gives CASSSGRGYGYTF.

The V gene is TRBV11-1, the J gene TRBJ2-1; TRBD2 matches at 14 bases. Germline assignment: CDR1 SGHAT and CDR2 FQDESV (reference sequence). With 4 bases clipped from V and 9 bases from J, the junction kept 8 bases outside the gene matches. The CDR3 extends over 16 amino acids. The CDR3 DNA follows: TGTGCCAGCAGCTCGCGACTAGCGGGGGGGCCAATTGAGCAGTTCTTC. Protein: CASSSRLAGGPIEQFF.

CDR3 DNA sequence: TGCGCCAGCAGCTTGACGGCTAGCGGGGGCACAGATACGCAGTATTTT. This sequence encodes CASSLTASGGTDTQYF. V gene TRBV5-1 combines with J gene TRBJ2-3; 9 bases are shared with TRBD2. In germline, CDR1 is SGHRS, CDR2 YFSETQ. This CDR3 is built from 16 residues. The V gene end was trimmed by 1 base and the J gene end by 1 base; junction bases not matched to a gene: 4. The full variable domain, completed using reference TRBV5-1 and TRBJ2-3, is KAGVTQTPRYLIKTRGQQVTLSCSPISGHRSVSWYQQTPGQGLQFLFEYFSETQRNKGNFPGRFSGRQFSNSRSEMNVSTLELGDSALYLCASSLTASGGTDTQYFGPGTRLTVL.

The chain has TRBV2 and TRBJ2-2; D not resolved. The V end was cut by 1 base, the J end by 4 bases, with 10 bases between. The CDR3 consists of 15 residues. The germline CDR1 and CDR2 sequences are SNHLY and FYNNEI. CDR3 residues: CASSEEGRATGELFF. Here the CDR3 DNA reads TGTGCCAGCAGTGAAGAGGGAAGAGCCACCGGGGAGCTGTTTTTT.

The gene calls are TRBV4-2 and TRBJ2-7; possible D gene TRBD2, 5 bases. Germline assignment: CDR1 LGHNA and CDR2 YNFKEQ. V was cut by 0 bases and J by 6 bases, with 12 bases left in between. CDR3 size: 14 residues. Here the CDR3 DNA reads TGTGCCAGCAGCCAAGAAGCGAGGGTTGGCGAGCAGTACTTC. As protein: CASSQEARVGEQYF.

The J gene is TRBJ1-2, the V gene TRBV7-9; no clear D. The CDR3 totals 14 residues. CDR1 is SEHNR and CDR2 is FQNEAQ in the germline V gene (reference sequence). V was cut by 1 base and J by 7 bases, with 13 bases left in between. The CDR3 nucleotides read TGTGCCAGCAGCTTAGAGCTAGGTGCGAGTGGCTACACCTTC. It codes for CASSLELGASGYTF.

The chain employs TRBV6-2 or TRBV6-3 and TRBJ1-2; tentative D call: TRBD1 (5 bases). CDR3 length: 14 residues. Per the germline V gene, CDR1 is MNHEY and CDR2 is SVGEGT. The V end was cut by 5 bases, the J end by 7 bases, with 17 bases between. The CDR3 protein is CASSPRQGFRGYTF. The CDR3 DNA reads TGTGCCAGCAGTCCACGCCAGGGTTTCCGTGGCTACACCTTC.